The 27 T cell receptor beta chains below were found in one sample sequenced in a study of blood T cell repertoires in COVID-19. Clones were sequenced by immunoSEQ multiplex PCR, and TCRdb holds only the in-frame ones, with some missing. The repertoire holds roughly 300,000 clones, roughly 93% seen once, with 2% to 2.5% in the top ten. The sequencing input was PBMCs or T cells enriched from blood (not recorded which). These TCRs come from a woman in her 40s with acute COVID-19.

The chain links TRBV28 to TRBJ1-5; D possibly corresponds to TRBD1 (6 bases). V lost 7 bases and J 8 bases, leaving 12 bases between the germline ends. CDR3 length: 12 residues. From germline, CDR1 is MDHEN and CDR2 SYDVKM. The CDR3 coding sequence is TGTGCCAGCACTACAGGGATTGAGCCCCAGCATTTT. It codes for CASTTGIEPQHF.

This clone was detected a few times. The gene calls are TRBV7-9 and TRBJ1-2, with 9 bases lining up with TRBD1. The germline gives CDR1 SEHNR, CDR2 FQNEAQ (reference sequence). CDR3 size: 15 residues. V shed 3 bases and J 4 bases; nucleotides not matched to a gene: 6. The DNA for the CDR3 is TGTGCCAGCAGCTTGACAGGGGGTGACAGCTATGGCTACACCTTC. Its protein product is CASSLTGGDSYGYTF.

V usage is TRBV5-1 and J usage is TRBJ2-2; 10 bases line up with TRBD2. The CDR3 is 17 amino acids. The trim removed 7 bases at V and 0 bases at J, leaving 9 bases unmatched. Looked up from germline, CDR1 is SGHRS and CDR2 is YFSETQ. The CDR3 DNA reads TGCGCCAGCGGACCCTTAGCGGGAGGCGCGAACACCGGGGAGCTGTTTTTT. Its translation is CASGPLAGGANTGELFF.

The chain couples TRBV7-2 to TRBJ1-4; tentative D call: TRBD1 (6 bases). V was trimmed by 5 bases and J by 0 bases, leaving 10 bases between them. CDR3 size: 15 residues. Germline CDR1 SGHTA, CDR2 FQGNSA. The CDR3: CASSNGQTTNEKLFF. The DNA of the CDR3 is TGTGCCAGCAGCAATGGACAGACAACTAATGAAAAACTGTTTTTT.

The chain combines TRBV2 with TRBJ1-5, with TRBD1 as a possible D gene (5 bases). Germline values: CDR1 SNHLY, CDR2 FYNNEI. CDR3 length equals 15 residues. Trimming shortened V by 4 bases and J by 3 bases, and 13 bases separated the two germline ends. As DNA, the CDR3 is TGTGCCAGCAGTGGGGGCGTACGCGCCAATCAGCCCCAGCATTTT. Its translation: CASSGGVRANQPQHF.

The rearrangement links TRBV2 to TRBJ1-5, with a tentative D call TRBD1 (6 bases). Germline-derived CDR1 and CDR2 are SNHLY and FYNNEI. Trimming left V 4 bases short and J 3 bases short, with 7 bases between. This CDR3 is 13 amino acids long. The CDR3 nucleotides read TGTGCCAGCAGTGGGGGGCACAATCAGCCCCAGCATTTT. Its translation is CASSGGHNQPQHF.

The V call is TRBV6-5, the J call TRBJ1-6; D is unclear. The CDR3 runs 16 residues. CDR1 is MNHEY, CDR2 SVGAGI, per germline. The germline V and J ends were trimmed by 4 bases and 2 bases, with 12 bases remaining between them. In DNA, the CDR3 is TGTGCCAGCAGTTCCCGACGGGAGGCCTATAATTCACCCCTCCACTTT. This codes for CASSSRREAYNSPLHF.

The chain uses TRBV6-6 and TRBJ2-7; 7 nucleotides agree with TRBD2. This CDR3 region has 15 residues. Germline CDR1 MNHNY, CDR2 SVGAGI (reference sequence). V lost 4 bases to trimming and J lost 2 bases; unmatched junction nucleotides: 8. CDR3 residues: CASSSAGLGAYEQYF. The DNA of the CDR3 is TGTGCCAGCAGTTCCGCTGGACTAGGCGCCTACGAGCAGTACTTC.

This chain links TRBV4-1 with TRBJ2-2, with TRBD1 matching over 9 bases. V gave up 8 bases and J gave up 4 bases; unmatched junction bases: 5. Germline assignment: CDR1 MGHRA and CDR2 YSYEKL. The CDR3 has 14 amino acids. CDR3 loop: CASSRQGGTGELFF. The CDR3 DNA reads as TGCGCCAGCTCCAGACAGGGGGGCACCGGGGAGCTGTTTTTT.

This rearrangement joins TRBV18 to TRBJ1-1, with 8 positions matching TRBD1. The V gene end was trimmed by 6 bases and the J gene end by 2 bases; junction bases not matched to a gene: 5. CDR3 size: 14 residues. Germline V gives CDR1 KGHSH, CDR2 LQKENI. DNA of the CDR3: TGTGCCAGCTCGATGACAGGGGCTAACACTGAAGCTTTCTTT. Protein: CASSMTGANTEAFF.

The chain couples TRBV27 to TRBJ1-2; D may be TRBD1 (6 bases). The length of the CDR3 is 14 residues. V was shortened by 2 bases and J by 3 bases, with 10 bases between the two germline ends. Germline CDR1 MNHEY, CDR2 SMNVEV (reference sequence). The CDR3 spells CASSLGGSYYGYTF. The CDR3 DNA is TGTGCCAGCAGTTTAGGGGGCAGCTACTATGGCTACACCTTC.

V usage is TRBV12-3 or TRBV12-4 and J usage is TRBJ1-2; perhaps TRBD1 as D (6 bases). The CDR3 consists of 13 residues. Trimming removed 8 bases from V and 4 bases from J, with 14 bases in between. In DNA, the CDR3 is TGTGCCAGCTTGGGGGCCGGTGGCTATGGCTACACCTTC. Residues: CASLGAGGYGYTF.

This clone was recorded once. This sequence joins TRBV19 and TRBJ2-1; D is perhaps TRBD2 (6 bases). In germline, CDR1 is LNHDA, CDR2 SQIVND (reference sequence). The CDR3 totals 15 residues. V was clipped by 7 bases and J by 4 bases, with 17 bases between them. CDR3 bases: TGTGCCAGTACCCCGCCGGGACTTCCATACAATGAGCAGTTCTTC. Translation gives CASTPPGLPYNEQFF.

J is TRBJ2-6 and V is TRBV5-8; tentatively, D is TRBD2 (5 bases). V was clipped by 6 bases and J by 2 bases, with 15 bases between them. The CDR3 has 16 residues. CDR1 and CDR2 (germline): SGHTS, YDEGEE. CDR3 amino acids: CASMDSGEAGANVLTF. The CDR3, as DNA: TGTGCCAGCATGGACTCCGGGGAAGCTGGGGCCAACGTCCTGACTTTC.

This chain links TRBV11-3 with TRBJ2-7; 8 bases agree with TRBD2. The V gene's germline CDR1 is SGHNT and CDR2 YENEEA. J gave up 3 bases and V 0 bases, and 4 bases lay outside the gene matches. The CDR3 consists of 15 residues. CDR3 sequence reads: CASSLDSSGNYEQYF. CDR3 coding DNA: TGTGCCAGCAGCTTAGATAGTAGCGGGAACTACGAGCAGTACTTC.

V is TRBV24-1 and J is TRBJ1-1; the D gene is possibly TRBD1 (6 bases). The CDR3 has 14 residues. Germline V gene lookup returns CDR1 KGHDR and CDR2 SFDVKD. Trimming stripped 4 bases from V and 4 bases from J, with 12 bases between. The CDR3 reads CATSDHRESTEAFF. The CDR3 DNA sequence: TGTGCCACCAGTGACCACAGGGAGAGCACTGAAGCTTTCTTT.

This chain connects TRBV5-8 to TRBJ2-7, with 8 bases aligning to TRBD1. In germline, CDR1 is SGHTS, CDR2 YDEGEE. The V and J ends lost 2 bases and 6 bases, in that order; junction bases with no gene match: 7. The CDR3 consists of 14 residues. CDR3 in DNA: TGTGCCAGCAGCTTCAGACAGGGGCGAGGCGAGCAGTACTTC. Amino acids: CASSFRQGRGEQYF.

The chain employs TRBV20-1 and TRBJ1-4, with D uncertain. The germline V gene has CDR1 DFQATT and CDR2 SNEGSKA (reference sequence). The germline V and J ends were trimmed by 2 bases and 8 bases, with 6 bases remaining between them. The CDR3 has 11 amino acids. CDR3: CSARSREKLFF. Written as DNA, the CDR3 is TGCAGTGCTAGATCCAGGGAAAAACTGTTTTTT.

This sequence joins TRBV9 and TRBJ2-2; TRBD1 agrees at 8 bases. V was pared by 4 bases and J by 4 bases, with 6 bases of the junction left unmatched. There are 15 residues in the CDR3. Germline CDR1 reads SGDLS; CDR2 reads YYNGEE. This CDR3 is CASSLRTGRTGELFF. The CDR3 coding sequence is TGTGCCAGCAGCTTACGGACAGGGCGCACCGGGGAGCTGTTTTTT.

This clone has only one observation. The chain links TRBV19 to TRBJ2-5; 10 bases fit TRBD2. Germline CDR1 is LNHDA and CDR2 is SQIVND (reference sequence). The CDR3 loop spans 16 amino acids. V shed 3 bases, J shed 2 bases, and the junction held 6 bases outside the gene matches. Here the CDR3 DNA reads TGTGCCAGTAGTATGATAGGACTAGCGGAACAAGAGACCCAGTACTTC. As protein: CASSMIGLAEQETQYF.

The chain combines TRBV27 with TRBJ2-7; the D gene is possibly TRBD1 (8 bases). Germline lookup yields CDR1 MNHEY and CDR2 SMNVEV (reference sequence). V lost 8 bases to trimming and J lost 0 bases, with 20 bases between them. This CDR3 contains 16 residues. The CDR3 protein is CASGGGGQVNSYEQYF. The CDR3 DNA reads as TGTGCCAGCGGCGGCGGGGGACAGGTTAACTCCTACGAGCAGTACTTC.

The chain links TRBV5-4 to TRBJ2-1; 13 bases fit TRBD2. CDR1 and CDR2 (germline): SGHNT, YYREEE (reference sequence). The CDR3 spans 15 residues. The V and J ends lost 2 bases and 8 bases, in that order; junction bases with no gene match: 4. The CDR3 sequence is CASSFTSGGGDEQFF. The CDR3 region has the DNA TGTGCCAGCAGCTTCACTAGCGGGGGGGGCGATGAGCAGTTCTTC.

J is TRBJ2-5 and V is TRBV7-9; TRBD1 matches at 7 bases. This CDR3 has 15 amino acids. The V segment lost 4 bases and the J segment 4 bases; nucleotides outside the gene matches: 9. Looked up from germline, CDR1 is SEHNR and CDR2 is FQNEAQ (reference sequence). CDR3 protein: CASSSWDSFGETQYF. CDR3 nucleotides: TGTGCCAGCAGCTCCTGGGACAGCTTCGGAGAGACCCAGTACTTC.

The chain combines TRBV5-1 with TRBJ2-2, with 10 positions matching TRBD2. Germline CDR1 reads SGHRS; CDR2 reads YFSETQ. Germline trimming cut 5 bases from V and 5 bases from J; bases unmatched to any gene: 9. The CDR3 totals 16 residues. For the CDR3, the DNA is TGCGCCAGCAGTCCAATCGTAGCGGGAGGAACCGGGGAGCTGTTTTTT. Its translation is CASSPIVAGGTGELFF.

The chain employs TRBV2 and TRBJ1-6, with D uncertain. The germline gives CDR1 SNHLY, CDR2 FYNNEI. The CDR3 extends over 14 amino acids. The CDR3 spells CATVRGSGNSPLHF. DNA of the CDR3: TGTGCAACCGTCCGGGGATCTGGTAATTCACCCCTCCACTTT.

V usage is TRBV5-6 and J usage is TRBJ1-1, with 7 bases lining up with TRBD1. This CDR3 spans 14 amino acids. The V gene end was trimmed by 0 bases and the J gene end by 6 bases; junction bases not matched to a gene: 5. The germline gives CDR1 SGHDT, CDR2 YYEEEE. CDR3 in amino acids: CASSLGTGGAEAFF. Written as DNA, the CDR3 is TGTGCCAGCAGCTTGGGGACAGGAGGAGCTGAAGCTTTCTTT.

This rearrangement joins TRBV5-1 to TRBJ2-3; 7 positions agree with TRBD2. With V trimmed by 4 bases and J by 4 bases, 15 bases remained unmatched. Looked up from germline, CDR1 is SGHRS and CDR2 is YFSETQ. CDR3 length equals 17 residues. CDR3 region: CASSLAGVREGADTQYF. CDR3 bases: TGCGCCAGCAGCCTGGCTGGTGTCAGGGAGGGAGCAGATACGCAGTATTTT.